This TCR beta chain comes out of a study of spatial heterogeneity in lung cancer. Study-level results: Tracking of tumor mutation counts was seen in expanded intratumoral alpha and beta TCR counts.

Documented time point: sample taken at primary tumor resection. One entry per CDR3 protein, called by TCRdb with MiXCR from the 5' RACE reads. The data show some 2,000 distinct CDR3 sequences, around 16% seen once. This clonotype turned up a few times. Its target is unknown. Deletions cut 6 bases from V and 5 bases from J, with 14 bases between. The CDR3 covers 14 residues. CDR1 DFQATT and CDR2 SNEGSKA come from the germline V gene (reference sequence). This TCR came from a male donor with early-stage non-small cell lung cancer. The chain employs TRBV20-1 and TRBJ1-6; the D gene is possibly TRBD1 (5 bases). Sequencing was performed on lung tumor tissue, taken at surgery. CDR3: CSAAAGVDNSPLHF. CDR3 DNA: TGCAGTGCCGCAGCGGGGGTAGATAATTCACCCCTCCACTTT.